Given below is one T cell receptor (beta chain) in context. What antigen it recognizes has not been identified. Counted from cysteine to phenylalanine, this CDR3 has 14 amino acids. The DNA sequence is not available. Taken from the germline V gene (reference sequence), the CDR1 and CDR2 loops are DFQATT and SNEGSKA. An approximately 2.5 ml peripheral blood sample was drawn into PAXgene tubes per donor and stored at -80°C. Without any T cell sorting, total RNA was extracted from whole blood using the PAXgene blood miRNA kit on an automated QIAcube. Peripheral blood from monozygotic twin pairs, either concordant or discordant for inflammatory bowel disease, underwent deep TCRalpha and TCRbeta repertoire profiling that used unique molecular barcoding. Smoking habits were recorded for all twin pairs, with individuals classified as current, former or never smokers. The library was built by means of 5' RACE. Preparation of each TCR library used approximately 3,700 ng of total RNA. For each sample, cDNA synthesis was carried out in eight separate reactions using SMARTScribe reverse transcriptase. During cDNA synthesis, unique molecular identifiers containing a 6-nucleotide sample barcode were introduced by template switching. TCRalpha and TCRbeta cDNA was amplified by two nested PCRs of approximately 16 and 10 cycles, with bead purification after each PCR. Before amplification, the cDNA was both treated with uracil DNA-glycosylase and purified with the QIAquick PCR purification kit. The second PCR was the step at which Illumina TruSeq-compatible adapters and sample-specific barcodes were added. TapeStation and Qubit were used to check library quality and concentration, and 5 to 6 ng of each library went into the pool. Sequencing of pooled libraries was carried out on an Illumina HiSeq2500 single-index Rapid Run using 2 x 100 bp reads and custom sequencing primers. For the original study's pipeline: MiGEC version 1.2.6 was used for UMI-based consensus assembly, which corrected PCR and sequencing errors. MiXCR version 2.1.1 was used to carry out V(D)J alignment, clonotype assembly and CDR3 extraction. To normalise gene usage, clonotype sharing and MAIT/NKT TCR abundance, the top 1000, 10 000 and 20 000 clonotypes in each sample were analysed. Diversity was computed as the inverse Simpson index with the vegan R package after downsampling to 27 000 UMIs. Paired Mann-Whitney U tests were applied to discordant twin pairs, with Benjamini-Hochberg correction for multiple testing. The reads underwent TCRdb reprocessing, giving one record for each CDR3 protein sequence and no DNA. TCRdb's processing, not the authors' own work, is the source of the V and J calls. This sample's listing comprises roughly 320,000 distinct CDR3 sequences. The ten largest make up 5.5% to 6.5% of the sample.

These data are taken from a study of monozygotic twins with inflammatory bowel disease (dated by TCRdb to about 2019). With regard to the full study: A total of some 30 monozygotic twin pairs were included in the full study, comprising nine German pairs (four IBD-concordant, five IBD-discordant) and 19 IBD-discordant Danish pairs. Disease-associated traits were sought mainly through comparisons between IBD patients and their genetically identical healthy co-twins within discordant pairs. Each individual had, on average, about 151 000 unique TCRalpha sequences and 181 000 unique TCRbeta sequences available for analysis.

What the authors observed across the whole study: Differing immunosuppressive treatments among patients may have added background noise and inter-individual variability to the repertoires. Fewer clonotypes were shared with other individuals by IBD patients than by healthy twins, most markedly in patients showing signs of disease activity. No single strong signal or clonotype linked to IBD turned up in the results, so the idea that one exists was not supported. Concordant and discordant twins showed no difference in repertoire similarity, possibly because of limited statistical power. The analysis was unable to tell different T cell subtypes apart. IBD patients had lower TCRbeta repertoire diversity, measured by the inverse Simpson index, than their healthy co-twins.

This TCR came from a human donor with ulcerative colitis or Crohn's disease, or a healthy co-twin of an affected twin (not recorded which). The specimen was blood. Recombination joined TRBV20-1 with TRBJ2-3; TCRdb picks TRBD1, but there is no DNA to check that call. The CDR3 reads CSATPIGYTDTQYF.